A selection of T cell receptor beta chains follows, all from one sample in a study of blood T cells in healthy people across ages. One entry per CDR3 protein, called by TCRdb with MiXCR from the 5' RACE reads. The sample holds 1 million or so distinct CDR3 sequences; about 23% are singletons and the top ten take less than 0.75%. This sample was also put to use in a study of T cells of mothers and their children.

The specimen was blood. Receptors originate from a girl aged 2 to 10 in good health. CDR3s include the opening cysteine and the closing phenylalanine or tryptophan. The order of the fields is clone size, V gene, J gene, D gene, CDR3 protein, CDR3 DNA. The D gene is left open where the match is weak. Rows give clone size only sometimes, using once, few, many, or a class for an expanded clone.

abundance: NA
v_gene: TRBV11-1
j_gene: TRBJ2-6
d_gene: TRBD2
CDR3aa: CASSRGGVGANVLTF
CDR3nt: TGTGCCAGCAGCCGGGGGGGCGTGGGGGCCAACGTCCTGACTTTC

abundance: NA
v_gene: TRBV7-9
j_gene: TRBJ2-5
d_gene: NA
CDR3aa: CASARQAEETQYF
CDR3nt: TGTGCCAGCGCTAGACAGGCCGAAGAGACCCAGTACTTC

abundance: few
v_gene: TRBV6-5
j_gene: TRBJ1-2
d_gene: NA
CDR3aa: CASSTGLPNYGYTF
CDR3nt: TGTGCCAGCAGTACCGGATTACCTAACTATGGCTACACCTTC

abundance: few
v_gene: TRBV4-1
j_gene: TRBJ2-1
d_gene: NA
CDR3aa: CASSQDPIMGEQFF
CDR3nt: TGCGCCAGCAGCCAAGACCCCATCATGGGTGAGCAGTTCTTC

abundance: NA
v_gene: TRBV27
j_gene: TRBJ2-1
d_gene: NA
CDR3aa: CAGMSGMSNEQFF
CDR3nt: TGTGCCGGCATGTCCGGGATGTCAAATGAGCAGTTCTTC

abundance: few
v_gene: TRBV20-1
j_gene: TRBJ2-1
d_gene: TRBD1
CDR3aa: CSAKTGTGSNEQFF
CDR3nt: TGCAGTGCAAAAACCGGGACAGGGTCCAATGAGCAGTTCTTC

abundance: NA
v_gene: TRBV9
j_gene: TRBJ2-5
d_gene: NA
CDR3aa: CASSAPLGGTQYF
CDR3nt: TGTGCCAGCAGCGCCCCCTTGGGAGGGACCCAGTACTTC

abundance: few
v_gene: TRBV24-1
j_gene: TRBJ1-5
d_gene: TRBD1
CDR3aa: CATSDLPRGTEDQPQHF
CDR3nt: TGTGCCACCAGTGATTTACCCCGGGGGACAGAAGATCAGCCCCAGCATTTT

abundance: NA
v_gene: TRBV28
j_gene: TRBJ2-5
d_gene: TRBD1
CDR3aa: CASSFLGQGLETQYF
CDR3nt: TGTGCCAGCAGTTTCCTCGGACAGGGACTCGAGACCCAGTACTTC

abundance: NA
v_gene: TRBV4-1
j_gene: TRBJ2-5
d_gene: NA
CDR3aa: CASSQVKLQETQYF
CDR3nt: TGCGCCAGCAGCCAAGTGAAGCTACAAGAGACCCAGTACTTC

abundance: few
v_gene: TRBV28
j_gene: TRBJ1-2
d_gene: NA
CDR3aa: CASGTGSNYGYTF
CDR3nt: TGTGCCAGCGGTACAGGGTCCAACTATGGCTACACCTTC

abundance: few
v_gene: TRBV28
j_gene: TRBJ2-7
d_gene: NA
CDR3aa: CASSLSIGVVEQYF
CDR3nt: TGTGCCAGCAGTTTAAGTATCGGGGTGGTGGAGCAGTACTTC

abundance: many
v_gene: TRBV7-3
j_gene: TRBJ1-1
d_gene: NA
CDR3aa: CASSSSGNTEAFF
CDR3nt: TGTGCCAGCAGCTCCTCAGGGAACACTGAAGCTTTCTTT

abundance: NA
v_gene: TRBV5-4
j_gene: TRBJ1-2
d_gene: NA
CDR3aa: CASSLGRQGGYTF
CDR3nt: TGTGCCAGCAGCTTGGGCCGCCAGGGTGGCTACACCTTC

abundance: NA
v_gene: TRBV7-9
j_gene: TRBJ2-1
d_gene: NA
CDR3aa: CASSPKDGPSPGEQFF
CDR3nt: TGTGCCAGCAGCCCGAAAGATGGACCCAGCCCGGGTGAGCAGTTCTTC

abundance: few
v_gene: TRBV11-2
j_gene: TRBJ2-7
d_gene: NA
CDR3aa: CASSFWEHEQYF
CDR3nt: TGTGCCAGCAGCTTCTGGGAACACGAGCAGTACTTC

abundance: NA
v_gene: TRBV12-3/TRBV12-4
j_gene: TRBJ1-1
d_gene: NA
CDR3aa: CASRDPGLGNTEAFF
CDR3nt: TGTGCCAGCAGAGACCCGGGACTGGGGAACACTGAAGCTTTCTTT

abundance: few
v_gene: TRBV2
j_gene: TRBJ2-7
d_gene: NA
CDR3aa: CASSDTPSHEQYF
CDR3nt: TGTGCCAGCAGTGACACTCCCTCCCACGAGCAGTACTTC

abundance: NA
v_gene: TRBV7-2
j_gene: TRBJ2-7
d_gene: TRBD2
CDR3aa: CASSSQLAGGPGEQYF
CDR3nt: TGTGCCAGCAGCTCCCAACTAGCGGGGGGGCCAGGGGAGCAGTACTTC

abundance: few
v_gene: TRBV6-2/TRBV6-3
j_gene: TRBJ2-2
d_gene: TRBD1
CDR3aa: CASSLQGFGELFF
CDR3nt: TGTGCCAGCAGCCTACAGGGGTTCGGGGAGCTGTTTTTT

abundance: NA
v_gene: TRBV29-1
j_gene: TRBJ2-7
d_gene: NA
CDR3aa: CSVVLGRPREQYF
CDR3nt: TGCAGCGTTGTATTGGGCCGTCCTCGGGAGCAGTACTTC

abundance: few
v_gene: TRBV12-3/TRBV12-4
j_gene: TRBJ2-1
d_gene: TRBD2
CDR3aa: CASSLAQASGGQFF
CDR3nt: TGTGCCAGCAGTTTAGCGCAGGCTAGCGGGGGGCAATTCTTC

abundance: NA
v_gene: TRBV20-1
j_gene: TRBJ2-5
d_gene: NA
CDR3aa: CSASLSDRQETQYF
CDR3nt: TGCAGTGCTAGTCTCTCCGACAGGCAAGAGACCCAGTACTTC

abundance: NA
v_gene: TRBV9
j_gene: TRBJ2-7
d_gene: NA
CDR3aa: CASSVGGSRYEQYF
CDR3nt: TGTGCCAGCAGCGTAGGGGGCAGCCGTTACGAGCAGTACTTC

abundance: NA
v_gene: TRBV12-3/TRBV12-4
j_gene: TRBJ2-7
d_gene: NA
CDR3aa: CASAGDDTTYEQYF
CDR3nt: TGTGCCAGCGCCGGGGATGACACAACCTACGAGCAGTACTTC